Below, 9 T cell receptor beta chains from the same sample are listed, as sequenced in a study of shared clonotypes between healthy human individuals (dated by TCRdb to 2020 to 2021). Library preparation used the immunoSEQ multiplex PCR assay. TCRdb took over this immuneACCESS table, retaining in-frame rearrangements with V and J assigned. Such tables are incomplete; in checked studies, under half of the missing clones stem from an unresolved V gene, and the remainder is unexplained. The sample data list roughly 1 million clones, and roughly 70% of these were observed just once. The ten largest make up about 1.5% of the sample. The sequenced sample consisted of memory CD4+ T cells sorted from blood. The cell subset or site label corresponds to: CD45RA-negative fraction. Receptors originate from a man aged 18 to 29 in good health.

The V call is TRBV28, the J call TRBJ1-6; 9 bases align to TRBD1. Germline CDR1 is MDHEN and CDR2 is SYDVKM. The CDR3 runs 16 residues. V was pared by 6 bases and J by 7 bases, with 10 bases of the junction left unmatched. The CDR3, as DNA: TGTGCCAGCAGGGAACAGGGGGCCTCTAGGAATTCACCCCTCCACTTT. Protein sequence: CASREQGASRNSPLHF. Supplemented by reference TRBV28 and TRBJ1-6, the full variable domain reads DVKVTQSSRYLVKRTGEKVFLECVQDMDHENMFWYRQDPGLGLRLIYFSYDVKMKEKGDIPEGYSVSREKKERFSLILESASTNQTSMYLCASREQGASRNSPLHFGNGTRLTVT.

The gene calls are TRBV19 and TRBJ1-5, with 9 bases matching TRBD1. This CDR3 has 13 residues. The ends lost 11 bases at V and 4 bases at J; junction bases unmatched: 6. From germline, CDR1 is LNHDA and CDR2 SQIVND (reference sequence). This CDR3 reads CASGDRENQPQHF. In DNA form, the CDR3 reads TGTGCCTCTGGGGACAGGGAAAATCAGCCCCAGCATTTT.

The chain recombines TRBV5-6 with TRBJ1-4, with D tentatively TRBD1 (6 bases). Per germline, CDR1 SGHDT and CDR2 YYEEEE. V was trimmed by 4 bases and J by 0 bases, leaving 16 bases between them. This CDR3 has 17 amino acids. CDR3 sequence reads: CASSLGTKGTTNEKLFF. DNA of the CDR3: TGTGCCAGCAGCCTCGGGACAAAGGGGACAACTAATGAAAAACTGTTTTTT.

A remark on this clone: Additional DNA sequences in this sample encode the identical CDR3. The chain carries TRBV6-5 and TRBJ2-7; 9 bases are a match to TRBD1. Unmatched junction bases numbered 9, after V lost 5 bases and J lost 4 bases. The CDR3 loop spans 15 amino acids. Germline assignment: CDR1 MNHEY and CDR2 SVGAGI. The CDR3 DNA reads TGTGCCAGCAGTCCTCCGGGACAGGGTTTTTACGAGCAGTACTTC. Translating it yields CASSPPGQGFYEQYF.

V gene TRBV6-6 combines with J gene TRBJ1-1, with D possibly TRBD1 on 5 matching bases. The CDR3 spans 14 residues. Looked up from germline, CDR1 is MNHNY and CDR2 is SVGAGI (reference sequence). Trimming removed 5 bases from V and 1 base from J, with 11 bases in between. Written as DNA, the CDR3 is TGTGCCAGCAGTACGGGGGTTTGGAACACTGAAGCTTTCTTT. Amino acid sequence: CASSTGVWNTEAFF.

The chain joins TRBV7-3 to TRBJ2-2; D is ambiguous. CDR1 is SGHTA, CDR2 FQGTGA, per germline. The CDR3 runs 14 residues. Trimming took 1 base from V and 6 from J, leaving 9 bases between them. The CDR3 DNA sequence: TGTGCCAGCAGCTTAAATTGGCCCCCCGGGGAGCTGTTTTTT. It is translated as CASSLNWPPGELFF.

The chain uses TRBV27 and TRBJ1-6, with a tentative D call TRBD1 (5 bases). The germline V gene encodes CDR1 MNHEY and CDR2 SMNVEV (reference sequence). V shed 10 bases and J shed 0 bases, with 16 bases lying between them. The length of the CDR3 is 16 residues. Written as DNA, the CDR3 is TGTGCCACCGGGGGAGGACCGAGCTCCTATAATTCACCCCTCCACTTT. Translating it yields CATGGGPSSYNSPLHF.

The CDR3, as DNA: TGTGCCAGCAGTGATCCTGGTCGCGGTTTGAACACTGAAGCTTTCTTT. This gives the protein CASSDPGRGLNTEAFF. The chain recombines TRBV25-1 with TRBJ1-1; D gene ambiguous. Germline values: CDR1 MGHDK, CDR2 SYGVNS. Trimming took 3 bases from V and 0 from J, leaving 14 bases between them. There are 16 residues in the CDR3.

The genes are TRBV19 and TRBJ2-1, with 7 bases matching TRBD2. Germline CDR1 LNHDA, CDR2 SQIVND (reference sequence). The CDR3 runs 15 residues. Trimming cost V 7 bases and J 5 bases; bases outside gene matches: 11. CDR3 amino acids: CASTTVQRDHNEQFF. As DNA, the CDR3 is TGTGCCAGTACGACTGTCCAGCGGGACCACAATGAGCAGTTCTTC.